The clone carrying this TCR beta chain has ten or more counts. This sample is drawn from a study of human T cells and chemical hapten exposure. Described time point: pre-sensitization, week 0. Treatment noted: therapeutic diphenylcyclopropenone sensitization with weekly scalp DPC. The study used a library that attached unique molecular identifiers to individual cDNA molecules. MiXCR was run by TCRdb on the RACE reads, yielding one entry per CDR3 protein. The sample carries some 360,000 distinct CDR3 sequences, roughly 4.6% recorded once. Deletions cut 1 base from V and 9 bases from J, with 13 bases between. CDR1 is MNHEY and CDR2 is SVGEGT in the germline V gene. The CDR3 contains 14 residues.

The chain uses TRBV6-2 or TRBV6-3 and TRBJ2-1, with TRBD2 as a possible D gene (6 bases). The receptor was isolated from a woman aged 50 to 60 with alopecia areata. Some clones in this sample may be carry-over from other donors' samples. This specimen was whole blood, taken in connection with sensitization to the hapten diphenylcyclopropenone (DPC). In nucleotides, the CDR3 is TGTGCCAGCAGTTACTATTCTAGCGTACGTGAGCAGTTCTTC. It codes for CASSYYSSVREQFF.